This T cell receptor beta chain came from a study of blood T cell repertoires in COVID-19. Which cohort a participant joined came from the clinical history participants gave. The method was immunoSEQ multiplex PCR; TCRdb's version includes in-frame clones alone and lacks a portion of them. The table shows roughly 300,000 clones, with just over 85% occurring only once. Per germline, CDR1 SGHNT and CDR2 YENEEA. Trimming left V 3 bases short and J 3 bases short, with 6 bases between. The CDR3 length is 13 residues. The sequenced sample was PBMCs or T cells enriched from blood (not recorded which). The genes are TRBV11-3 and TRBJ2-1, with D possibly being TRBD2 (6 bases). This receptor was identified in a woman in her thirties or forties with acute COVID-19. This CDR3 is CASSLTSYNEQFF. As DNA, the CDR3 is TGTGCCAGCAGCTTGACTAGCTACAATGAGCAGTTCTTC.